This T cell receptor (beta chain) was sequenced for a study of cytomegalovirus exposure and HLA in healthy donors. Study-level points and caveats: A later look showed TCR association rates differing by HLA locus, highest for DRB1 and lowest for HLA-C.

Primers for the PCR totalled 60 Vbeta and 13 Jbeta. Repertoires were generated with immunoSEQ multiplex PCR, while TCRdb's copy carries only in-frame clones and drops some. Of under 110,000 clones in the sample, roughly four fifths were seen once. CDR1 is SGDLS and CDR2 is YYNGEE in the germline V gene. The trim removed 4 bases at V and 8 bases at J, leaving 16 bases unmatched. The CDR3 is 16 residues long. Notes on this clone: What it binds is not known.

The sequenced material came from PBMCs. The receptor was derived from a man in his sixties in good health and CMV-seronegative. The chain joins TRBV9 to TRBJ1-2; 8 bases align to TRBD1. CDR3 DNA: TGTGCCAGCAGCCCAGGGGGACAGGCAAATATAGAGGGCTACACCTTC. The encoded protein is CASSPGGQANIEGYTF.